Listed below are T cell receptor beta chains from one sample, sequenced in a study of cytomegalovirus exposure and HLA in healthy donors. Here immunoSEQ multiplex PCR was the method, and the copy in TCRdb shows in-frame clones only, minus some. The sample carries over 200,000 clones, over 75% recorded once. The sample comprised PBMCs. These receptors came from a male donor in good health and CMV-seronegative. The CDR3 runs from the conserved cysteine through the conserved F or W. D genes are given only for firm matches. Clone size is shown for a subset of rows, as once, few, many or a class of expanded clone.

cdr3_nt: TGTGCCAGCAGCTGGACAGGTCTTGGAGCTTTCTTT
cdr3_aa: CASSWTGLGAFF
j_call: TRBJ1-1
d_call: TRBD1
clone_size: -
v_call: TRBV7-9

cdr3_nt: TGTGCCAGTTTTTTCAAGCAGAAGGCGGCATACGAGCAGTACTTC
cdr3_aa: CASFFKQKAAYEQYF
j_call: TRBJ2-7
d_call: -
clone_size: few
v_call: TRBV14

cdr3_nt: TGCGCCAGCAGCCAAGATTTCTCCGGAAACACCATATATTTT
cdr3_aa: CASSQDFSGNTIYF
j_call: TRBJ1-3
d_call: -
clone_size: -
v_call: TRBV4-3

cdr3_nt: TGTGCCAGCAGCTTTGGCCAGGGGTGGAATCAGCCCCAGCATTTT
cdr3_aa: CASSFGQGWNQPQHF
j_call: TRBJ1-5
d_call: -
clone_size: once
v_call: TRBV7-2

cdr3_nt: TGTGCCAGCAGTGCAACGGAGGGGATAAGTACTGAAGCTTTCTTT
cdr3_aa: CASSATEGISTEAFF
j_call: TRBJ1-1
d_call: -
clone_size: few
v_call: TRBV6-4

cdr3_nt: TGTGCCAGCAGCCTCAGCGAGTACAATGAGCAGTTCTTC
cdr3_aa: CASSLSEYNEQFF
j_call: TRBJ2-1
d_call: -
clone_size: -
v_call: TRBV9

cdr3_nt: TGTGCCAGCAGCTTGTGGTTCAGGCCCATAGAGCAGTACTTC
cdr3_aa: CASSLWFRPIEQYF
j_call: TRBJ2-7
d_call: -
clone_size: once
v_call: TRBV5-6

cdr3_nt: TGTGCCAGTGCTGCGGGGTTTGGGGAAGAGACCCAGTACTTC
cdr3_aa: CASAAGFGEETQYF
j_call: TRBJ2-5
d_call: -
clone_size: -
v_call: TRBV19

cdr3_nt: TGTGCCAGCAGCCTAAGCGGGGAAGCTTTCTTT
cdr3_aa: CASSLSGEAFF
j_call: TRBJ1-1
d_call: -
clone_size: -
v_call: TRBV7-2

cdr3_nt: TGTGCCAGTAGTCCCCCATACGTTAGCTCTGGGGCCAACGTCCTGACTTTC
cdr3_aa: CASSPPYVSSGANVLTF
j_call: TRBJ2-6
d_call: -
clone_size: -
v_call: TRBV19

cdr3_nt: TGTGCCAGCAGCTTGGCGGGGGAGAGCACTGAAGCTTTCTTT
cdr3_aa: CASSLAGESTEAFF
j_call: TRBJ1-1
d_call: -
clone_size: -
v_call: TRBV5-5

cdr3_nt: TGTGCCAGCAAACAGGGGTTTGGGGCCAACGTCCTGACTTTC
cdr3_aa: CASKQGFGANVLTF
j_call: TRBJ2-6
d_call: TRBD1
clone_size: once
v_call: TRBV2

cdr3_nt: TGTGCCAGCAGTTTGAGACAGGGGTATGGCTACACCTTC
cdr3_aa: CASSLRQGYGYTF
j_call: TRBJ1-2
d_call: TRBD1
clone_size: -
v_call: TRBV28

cdr3_nt: TGTGCCAGCAGCGGACAGGGGAGCAACTATGGCTACACCTTC
cdr3_aa: CASSGQGSNYGYTF
j_call: TRBJ1-2
d_call: TRBD1
clone_size: -
v_call: TRBV27

cdr3_nt: TGTGCCAGCAGCGTAGGACTCTATGGCTACACCTTC
cdr3_aa: CASSVGLYGYTF
j_call: TRBJ1-2
d_call: -
clone_size: -
v_call: TRBV9

cdr3_nt: TGTGCCAGCAGCGCCCATGGACAGGGTGGAAACACCATATATTTT
cdr3_aa: CASSAHGQGGNTIYF
j_call: TRBJ1-3
d_call: TRBD1
clone_size: -
v_call: TRBV9

cdr3_nt: TGTGCCAGCAGTTGGACAGGGTTTGAAGAGACCCAGTACTTC
cdr3_aa: CASSWTGFEETQYF
j_call: TRBJ2-5
d_call: TRBD1
clone_size: -
v_call: TRBV6-5

cdr3_nt: TGTGCCAGTAGTCCCCTCGGAGGGAGGGTTCAGCCCCAGCATTTT
cdr3_aa: CASSPLGGRVQPQHF
j_call: TRBJ1-5
d_call: -
clone_size: once
v_call: TRBV19

cdr3_nt: TGTGCTAGCAGCTTGGCAGGGCTATCAGATACGCAGTATTTT
cdr3_aa: CASSLAGLSDTQYF
j_call: TRBJ2-3
d_call: -
clone_size: few
v_call: TRBV7-7

cdr3_nt: TGCGCCAGCAGCCAAGGGTTCAGAGGCGGGAGCTACGAGCAGTACTTC
cdr3_aa: CASSQGFRGGSYEQYF
j_call: TRBJ2-7
d_call: TRBD2
clone_size: -
v_call: TRBV4-3

cdr3_nt: TGTGCCTGGAGCGGCGGGTACCAAGAGACCCAGTACTTC
cdr3_aa: CAWSGGYQETQYF
j_call: TRBJ2-5
d_call: -
clone_size: -
v_call: TRBV30

cdr3_nt: TGTGCCTGGAAGGGACAGGGCAATCAGCCCCAGCATTTT
cdr3_aa: CAWKGQGNQPQHF
j_call: TRBJ1-5
d_call: TRBD1
clone_size: few
v_call: TRBV30

cdr3_nt: TGTGCCAGCAGTTTATTCCTTAGCGGTTCATACAATGAGCAGTTCTTC
cdr3_aa: CASSLFLSGSYNEQFF
j_call: TRBJ2-1
d_call: -
clone_size: -
v_call: TRBV28

cdr3_nt: TGTGCCTGGAGTGTACTTGGGGGACTTCCCGACGAGCAGTACTTC
cdr3_aa: CAWSVLGGLPDEQYF
j_call: TRBJ2-7
d_call: -
clone_size: few
v_call: TRBV30

cdr3_nt: TGTGCCAGCAGCCCAACGGGTCTTCAAGAGACCCAGTACTTC
cdr3_aa: CASSPTGLQETQYF
j_call: TRBJ2-5
d_call: -
clone_size: few
v_call: TRBV7-3

cdr3_nt: TGCGCCAGCAGTTCCGGACAGGGCAGTCAGCCCCAGCATTTT
cdr3_aa: CASSSGQGSQPQHF
j_call: TRBJ1-5
d_call: TRBD1
clone_size: once
v_call: TRBV5-1

cdr3_nt: TGCGCCAGCAGCCAGCAAATGACAGCAACTAATGAAAAACTGTTTTTT
cdr3_aa: CASSQQMTATNEKLFF
j_call: TRBJ1-4
d_call: -
clone_size: -
v_call: TRBV4-3

cdr3_nt: TGTGCCAGCAGTTTGCCTAGCGGGTTCTACAATGAGCAGTTCTTC
cdr3_aa: CASSLPSGFYNEQFF
j_call: TRBJ2-1
d_call: TRBD2
clone_size: -
v_call: TRBV28

cdr3_nt: TGTGCCAGCAGCCCAGGGACAGGGGAAGGCGGCTACACCTTC
cdr3_aa: CASSPGTGEGGYTF
j_call: TRBJ1-2
d_call: TRBD1
clone_size: -
v_call: TRBV7-2

cdr3_nt: TGTGCCAGCAGCGAAACAGAAAGCAATCAGCCCCAGCATTTT
cdr3_aa: CASSETESNQPQHF
j_call: TRBJ1-5
d_call: -
clone_size: -
v_call: TRBV2

cdr3_nt: TGTGCCAGCAGTTACTCGGGCATACCCACGGGGACTGAAGCTTTCTTT
cdr3_aa: CASSYSGIPTGTEAFF
j_call: TRBJ1-1
d_call: -
clone_size: few
v_call: TRBV6-6

cdr3_nt: TGTGCCAGCAGTGATGGGGGGGATGACTACGAGCAGTACTTC
cdr3_aa: CASSDGGDDYEQYF
j_call: TRBJ2-7
d_call: TRBD2
clone_size: -
v_call: TRBV25-1

cdr3_nt: TGTGCCAGCAGCAAGGAAACAGGAGCTAACTATGGCTACACCTTC
cdr3_aa: CASSKETGANYGYTF
j_call: TRBJ1-2
d_call: -
clone_size: -
v_call: TRBV7-9

cdr3_nt: TGTGCCAGTAGTATCCCCGGGGATGGCTACACCTTC
cdr3_aa: CASSIPGDGYTF
j_call: TRBJ1-2
d_call: -
clone_size: -
v_call: TRBV19

cdr3_nt: TGTGCCAGCAGCCAATCGGAGGAGGGGGCCTATGGCTACACCTTC
cdr3_aa: CASSQSEEGAYGYTF
j_call: TRBJ1-2
d_call: TRBD1
clone_size: -
v_call: TRBV16

cdr3_nt: TGTGCCAGCAGCATTTGGGACAGCAACACTGAAGCTTTCTTT
cdr3_aa: CASSIWDSNTEAFF
j_call: TRBJ1-1
d_call: TRBD1
clone_size: -
v_call: TRBV7-2

cdr3_nt: TGTGCCAGCAGTGAGGTGGGGACAGGGAACCAGTTCTTC
cdr3_aa: CASSEVGTGNQFF
j_call: TRBJ2-1
d_call: TRBD1
clone_size: -
v_call: TRBV6-1

cdr3_nt: TGTGCCAGCAGCTTGCGAGTAAGTACCTACGAGCAGTACTTC
cdr3_aa: CASSLRVSTYEQYF
j_call: TRBJ2-7
d_call: -
clone_size: few
v_call: TRBV5-6

cdr3_nt: TGCGCCAGCAGCCAATCCTCCCCTCTAGCGGACAACACCGGGGAGCTGTTTTTT
cdr3_aa: CASSQSSPLADNTGELFF
j_call: TRBJ2-2
d_call: TRBD2
clone_size: -
v_call: TRBV4-3

cdr3_nt: TGTGCCAGCAGCCAAGCGTCGAGGGAACCTGAAATCGAGACCCAGTACTTC
cdr3_aa: CASSQASREPEIETQYF
j_call: TRBJ2-5
d_call: -
clone_size: -
v_call: TRBV4-2

cdr3_nt: TGTGCCAGCAGCTTTAGTTCTCTAGGACAGGCCTACGAGCAGTACTTC
cdr3_aa: CASSFSSLGQAYEQYF
j_call: TRBJ2-7
d_call: TRBD1
clone_size: -
v_call: TRBV7-9

cdr3_nt: TGTGCCAGCCGGGGAAAACTGTTTTTT
cdr3_aa: CASRGKLFF
j_call: TRBJ1-4
d_call: -
clone_size: -
v_call: TRBV2

cdr3_nt: TGTGCCAGCAGCCAGGGACTAGCGGGCATACCGACCTACGAGCAGTACTTC
cdr3_aa: CASSQGLAGIPTYEQYF
j_call: TRBJ2-7
d_call: TRBD2
clone_size: -
v_call: TRBV4-2

cdr3_nt: TGCGCCAGCAGCTTGCTTAGCACCGGGGAGCTGTTTTTT
cdr3_aa: CASSLLSTGELFF
j_call: TRBJ2-2
d_call: -
clone_size: -
v_call: TRBV5-1

cdr3_nt: TGTGCCAGCTCACCCCCCGGCGGGACAGGGATTGGGCCCCAGCATTTT
cdr3_aa: CASSPPGGTGIGPQHF
j_call: TRBJ1-5
d_call: TRBD1
clone_size: -
v_call: TRBV18

cdr3_nt: TGTGCCAGTCAGCGTCAGGGGGCTAGCTACGAGCAGTACTTC
cdr3_aa: CASQRQGASYEQYF
j_call: TRBJ2-7
d_call: TRBD1
clone_size: -
v_call: TRBV6-6

cdr3_nt: TGTGCCAGCAGCCCATGGGCGCTAGCGGGCACCGGGGAGCTGTTTTTT
cdr3_aa: CASSPWALAGTGELFF
j_call: TRBJ2-2
d_call: TRBD2
clone_size: -
v_call: TRBV7-9

cdr3_nt: TGTGCCAGCAGCCCAAGGGGCCACAGTACCGTTTACGAGCAGTACTTC
cdr3_aa: CASSPRGHSTVYEQYF
j_call: TRBJ2-7
d_call: -
clone_size: -
v_call: TRBV13

cdr3_nt: TGTGCCAGCAGTCGTCCGAGGACAGCCTATTCACCCCTCCACTTT
cdr3_aa: CASSRPRTAYSPLHF
j_call: TRBJ1-6
d_call: -
clone_size: -
v_call: TRBV28

cdr3_nt: TGCGCCAGCAGCCAAGATCCGGAGGGCCTGGGCACTGAAGCTTTCTTT
cdr3_aa: CASSQDPEGLGTEAFF
j_call: TRBJ1-1
d_call: -
clone_size: -
v_call: TRBV4-3

cdr3_nt: TGTGCCTGGGTAGGGGGGGCCAACTATGGCTACACCTTC
cdr3_aa: CAWVGGANYGYTF
j_call: TRBJ1-2
d_call: -
clone_size: -
v_call: TRBV30

cdr3_nt: TGTGCCAGCAGTGGTCCGGGACAGTACTCTGGAAACACCATATATTTT
cdr3_aa: CASSGPGQYSGNTIYF
j_call: TRBJ1-3
d_call: TRBD1
clone_size: -
v_call: TRBV25-1

cdr3_nt: TGTGCCAGTAGTCGACAGGGTGGCGAGCAGTACTTC
cdr3_aa: CASSRQGGEQYF
j_call: TRBJ2-7
d_call: TRBD1
clone_size: -
v_call: TRBV19

cdr3_nt: TGTGCCAGCAGCCGCCGAGAGAACACTGAAGCTTTCTTT
cdr3_aa: CASSRRENTEAFF
j_call: TRBJ1-1
d_call: -
clone_size: few
v_call: TRBV2

cdr3_nt: TGTGCCTGGAGTGTGCCGACCGGGATATTCTACGAGCAGTACTTC
cdr3_aa: CAWSVPTGIFYEQYF
j_call: TRBJ2-7
d_call: -
clone_size: -
v_call: TRBV30